This T cell receptor (beta chain) derives from a study of CD8 T cells in ankylosing spondylitis. The germline V gene has CDR1 SGDLS and CDR2 YYNGEE. With 0 bases clipped from V and 0 bases from J, the junction kept 7 bases outside the gene matches. This CDR3 is built from 18 residues. TCRdb independently ran MiXCR on the 5' RACE reads; one entry per CDR3 protein. Of 8,400 or so distinct CDR3 sequences listed, about 3.9% are singletons. Source material: blood, either unsorted or a sorted T cell fraction (not recorded which). This TCR derives from a female donor with ankylosing spondylitis or in good health (not recorded which). This chain joins TRBV9 and TRBJ2-1, with 9 bases that match TRBD2. This CDR3 reads CASSVEASGASSYNEQFF. In DNA form, the CDR3 reads TGTGCCAGCAGCGTAGAGGCTAGCGGGGCCAGCTCCTACAATGAGCAGTTCTTC. The full variable domain, in which reference TRBV9 and TRBJ2-1 provide the parts outside the CDR3, is DSGVTQTPKHLITATGQRVTLRCSPRSGDLSVYWYQQSLDQGLQFLIQYYNGEERAKGNILERFSAQQFPDLHSELNLSSLELGDSALYFCASSVEASGASSYNEQFFGPGTRLTVL.